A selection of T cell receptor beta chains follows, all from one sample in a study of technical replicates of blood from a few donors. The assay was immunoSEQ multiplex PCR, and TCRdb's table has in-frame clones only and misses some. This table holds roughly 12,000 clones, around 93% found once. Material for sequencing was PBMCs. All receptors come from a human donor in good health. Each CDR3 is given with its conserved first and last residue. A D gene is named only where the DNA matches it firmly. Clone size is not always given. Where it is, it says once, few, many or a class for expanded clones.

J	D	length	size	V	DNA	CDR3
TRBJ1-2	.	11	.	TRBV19	TGTGCCAGTGGACAGTACAATGGCTACACCTTC	CASGQYNGYTF
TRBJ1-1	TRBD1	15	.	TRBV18	TGTGCCAGCTCACTCACAGGGGGCTCGGACACTGAAGCTTTCTTT	CASSLTGGSDTEAFF
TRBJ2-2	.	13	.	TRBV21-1	TGTCACCAGGGGGCGCGTCGGACCGGGGAGCTGTTTTTT	CHQGARRTGELFF
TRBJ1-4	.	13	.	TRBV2	TGTGCCAGCAGCTGGACAGTTAATGAAAAACTGTTTTTT	CASSWTVNEKLFF
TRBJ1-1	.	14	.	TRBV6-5	TGTGCCAGCAGTTGGAGGGGAAATGTCCCTGAAGCTTTCTTT	CASSWRGNVPEAFF
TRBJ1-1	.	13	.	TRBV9	TGTGCCAGCAGCGCCAGGGGGAACACTGAAGCTTTCTTT	CASSARGNTEAFF
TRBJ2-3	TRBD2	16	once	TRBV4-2	TGTGCCAGCAGCCAAGGCACGCCGGGAGGCCGGGATACGCAGTATTTT	CASSQGTPGGRDTQYF
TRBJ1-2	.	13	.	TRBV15	TGTGCCACCAGCCGCGGGGGAGGGGACGGCTACACCTTC	CATSRGGGDGYTF
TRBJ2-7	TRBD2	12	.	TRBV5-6	TGTGCCAGCAGCCCCGGGACTAGTGAGCAGTACTTC	CASSPGTSEQYF
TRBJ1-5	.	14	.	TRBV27	TGTGCCAGCAGTTCCGTTTTGGGCTATCAGCCCCAGCATTTT	CASSSVLGYQPQHF
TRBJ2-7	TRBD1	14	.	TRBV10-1	TGCGCCAGCAGTGAGCCCGGACAGGGAAACGAGCAGTACTTC	CASSEPGQGNEQYF
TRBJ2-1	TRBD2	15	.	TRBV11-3	TGTGCCAGCAGCTTAGGAGTAGCGGGAGGGGGCGAGCAGTTCTTC	CASSLGVAGGGEQFF
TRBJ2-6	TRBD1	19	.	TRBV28	TGTGCCAGCAGTTCCTTCCCCGGGACAGGGGGCTCTGGGGCCAACGTCCTGACTTTC	CASSSFPGTGGSGANVLTF
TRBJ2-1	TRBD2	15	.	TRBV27	TGTGCCAGCAGTCCCAGCGGGGGGGTAGGAGGGGAGCAGTTCTTC	CASSPSGGVGGEQFF
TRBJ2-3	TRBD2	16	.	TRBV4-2	TGTGCCAGCAGTTATACTAGCGCCCAGAACGCAGATACGCAGTATTTT	CASSYTSAQNADTQYF
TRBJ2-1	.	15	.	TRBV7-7	TGTGCCAGCAGCTCCCCGCCGGGCCCGGAGGGGAAGCAGTTCTTC	CASSSPPGPEGKQFF
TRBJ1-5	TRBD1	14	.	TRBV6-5	TGTGCCAGCGCGGCGGCAGGGGGCTTTCAGCCCCAGCATTTT	CASAAAGGFQPQHF
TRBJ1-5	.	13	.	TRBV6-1	TGTGCCAGCAGTGAACAGTTTAATCAGCCCCAGCATTTT	CASSEQFNQPQHF
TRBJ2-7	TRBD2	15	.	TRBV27	TGTGCCAGCAGTGGATTTAGCGGGTATGGGTACGAGCAGTACTTC	CASSGFSGYGYEQYF
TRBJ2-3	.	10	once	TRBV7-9	TGTGCCAGCAGCTCCCGGACGCAGTATTTT	CASSSRTQYF
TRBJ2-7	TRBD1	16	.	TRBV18	TGTGCCAGCTCACCAGCTAGCATTACAGGGGGCGGGGAGCAGTACTTC	CASSPASITGGGEQYF
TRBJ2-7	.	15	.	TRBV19	TGTGCCAGTAGTCCTTTTGAGGGAGGAGTCACCGAGCAGTACTTC	CASSPFEGGVTEQYF
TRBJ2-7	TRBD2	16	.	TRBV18	TGTGCCAGCTCACCCACGAAAGCGGGAGTCCACTACGAGCAGTACTTC	CASSPTKAGVHYEQYF
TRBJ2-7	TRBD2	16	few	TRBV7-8	TGTGCCAGCAGCTCGGGGGGTAGCGGGAGTTTCTACGAGCAGTACTTC	CASSSGGSGSFYEQYF
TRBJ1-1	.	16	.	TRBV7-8	TGTGCCAGCAGCCCCCAAAAACAGGGATGGTACACTGAAGCTTTCTTT	CASSPQKQGWYTEAFF
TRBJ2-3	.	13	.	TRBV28	TGTGCCAGCAGTCTGGGTCAAGAGGGTACGCAGTATTTT	CASSLGQEGTQYF
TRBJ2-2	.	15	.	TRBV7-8	TGTGCCAGCAGCTTATCCGGCGGAGACACCGGGGAGCTGTTTTTT	CASSLSGGDTGELFF
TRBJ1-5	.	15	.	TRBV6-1	TGTGCCAGCACGGCCCAGGGTTGGAGCAATCAGCCCCAGCATTTT	CASTAQGWSNQPQHF
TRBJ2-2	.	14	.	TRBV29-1	TGCAGCGTTGTGGGGCAGGTGAACACCGGGGAGCTGTTTTTT	CSVVGQVNTGELFF
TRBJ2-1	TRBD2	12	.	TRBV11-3	TGTGCCAGCAGCTTTGAGCGGGGGGAGCAGTTCTTC	CASSFERGEQFF
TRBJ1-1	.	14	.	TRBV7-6	TGTGCCAGCAGCTTAGCGGCAGTGAACACTGAAGCTTTCTTT	CASSLAAVNTEAFF
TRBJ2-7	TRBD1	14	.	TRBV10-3	TGTGCCATCAATCCGGGGACAGGAGCCTACGAGCAGTACTTC	CAINPGTGAYEQYF
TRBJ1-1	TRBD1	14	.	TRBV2	TGTGCCAGCAGTGCAGGGGGTCTGGTTACTGAAGCTTTCTTT	CASSAGGLVTEAFF
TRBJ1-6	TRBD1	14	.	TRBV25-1	TGTGCCAGCAGTGAGACAGGGGGGAGGTCACCCCTCCACTTT	CASSETGGRSPLHF
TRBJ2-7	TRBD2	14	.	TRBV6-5	TGTGCCAGCAGTTACGAGCGGGATGGTTACGAGCAGTACTTC	CASSYERDGYEQYF
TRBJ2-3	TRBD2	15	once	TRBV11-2	TGTGCCAGCAGCTTTACTAGCGGGAGCCCAGATACGCAGTATTTT	CASSFTSGSPDTQYF
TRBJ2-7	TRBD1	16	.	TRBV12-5	TGTGCTAGTGGTCAAGGGACAGACAGGAGCTCCTACGAGCAGTACTTC	CASGQGTDRSSYEQYF
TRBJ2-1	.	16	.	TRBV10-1	TGCGCCAGCAGTGACCCTTTTGGACCCCGGGGCAATGAGCAGTTCTTC	CASSDPFGPRGNEQFF
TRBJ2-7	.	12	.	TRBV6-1	TGTGCCAGTTTGACAGGTCCCTACGAGCAGTACTTC	CASLTGPYEQYF
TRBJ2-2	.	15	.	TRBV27	TGTGCCAGCAGTTTTAGCGGAGGGAACACCGGGGAGCTGTTTTTT	CASSFSGGNTGELFF
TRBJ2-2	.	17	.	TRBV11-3	TGTGCCAGCAGCTTAGCCGCAACAGGGACGAACACCGGGGAGCTGTTTTTT	CASSLAATGTNTGELFF
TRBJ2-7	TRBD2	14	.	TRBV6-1	TGTGCCAGCAGTGCGGGGGGGACCTCCTACGAGCAGTACTTC	CASSAGGTSYEQYF
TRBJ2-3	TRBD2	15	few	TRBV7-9	TGTGCCAGCAGCTTAGAACTAGCGGGGCGAGATACGCAGTATTTT	CASSLELAGRDTQYF
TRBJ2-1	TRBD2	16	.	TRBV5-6	TGTGCCAGCAGCTTGGAGATTAGCGGGGGTTACAATGAGCAGTTCTTC	CASSLEISGGYNEQFF
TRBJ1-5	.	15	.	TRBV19	TGTGCCAGTAGTAGAGGGTCTCCGCCGAATCAGCCCCAGCATTTT	CASSRGSPPNQPQHF
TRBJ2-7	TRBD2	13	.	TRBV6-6	TGTGCCAGCCAGCGGGGCACAGACTACGAGCAGTACTTC	CASQRGTDYEQYF
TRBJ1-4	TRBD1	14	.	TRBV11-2	TGTGCCAGCAGCGCCCGACAGGGGACGGAAAAACTGTTTTTT	CASSARQGTEKLFF
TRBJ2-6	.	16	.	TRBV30	TGTGCCTGGAGTGTCGGGAGTATCTCTGGGGCCAACGTCCTGACTTTC	CAWSVGSISGANVLTF
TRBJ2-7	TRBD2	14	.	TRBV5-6	TGTGCCAGCAGCTTGGGACTAGCGGGAGACGAGCAGTACTTC	CASSLGLAGDEQYF
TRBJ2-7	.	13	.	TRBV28	TGTGCCAGCAGTCGACAGGTCCCCTACGAGCAGTACTTC	CASSRQVPYEQYF
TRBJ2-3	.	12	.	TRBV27	TGTGCCAGCAGTCCCCCCGGAGATACGCAGTATTTT	CASSPPGDTQYF
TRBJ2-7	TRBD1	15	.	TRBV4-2	TGTGCCAGCAGCCAAGATGCAGGGGGCGAATACGAGCAGTACTTC	CASSQDAGGEYEQYF
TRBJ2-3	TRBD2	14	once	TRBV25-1	TGTGCCAGCAGTGATACTAGCGGGGCAGATACGCAGTATTTT	CASSDTSGADTQYF
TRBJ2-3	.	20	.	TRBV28	TGTGCCAGCAGTTTAGTCTATACAGGGCCGCTACGGTGGGGCACAGATACGCAGTATTTT	CASSLVYTGPLRWGTDTQYF
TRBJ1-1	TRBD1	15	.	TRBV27	TGTGCCAGCAGTTTATGGGGGACAGGGGGCTTTGAAGCTTTCTTT	CASSLWGTGGFEAFF
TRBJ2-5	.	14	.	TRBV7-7	TGTGCCAGCAGCTTAGATCAGGGAAAAGAGACCCAGTACTTC	CASSLDQGKETQYF
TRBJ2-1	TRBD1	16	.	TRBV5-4	TGTGCCAGCAGGGCAACAGGGGCCCGCTCCTACAATGAGCAGTTCTTC	CASRATGARSYNEQFF
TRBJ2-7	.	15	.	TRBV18	TGTGCCAGCTCACTCAATGGGGGGAATATCTACGAGCAGTACTTC	CASSLNGGNIYEQYF
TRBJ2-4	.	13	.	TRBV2	TGTGCCAGCAGTGAGAGGGAAGAAAACATTCAGTACTTC	CASSEREENIQYF